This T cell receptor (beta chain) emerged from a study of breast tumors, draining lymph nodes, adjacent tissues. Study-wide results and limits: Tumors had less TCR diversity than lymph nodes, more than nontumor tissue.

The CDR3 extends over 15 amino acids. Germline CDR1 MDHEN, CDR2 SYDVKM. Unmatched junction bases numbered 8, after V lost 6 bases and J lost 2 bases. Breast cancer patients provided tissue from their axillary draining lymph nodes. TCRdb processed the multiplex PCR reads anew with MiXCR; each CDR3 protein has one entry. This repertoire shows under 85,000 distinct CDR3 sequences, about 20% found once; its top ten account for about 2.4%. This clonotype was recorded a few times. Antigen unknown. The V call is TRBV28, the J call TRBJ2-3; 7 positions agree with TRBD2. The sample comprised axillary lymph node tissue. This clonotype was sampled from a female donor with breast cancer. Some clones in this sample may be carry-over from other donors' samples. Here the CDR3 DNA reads TGTGCCAGCAGGGAGGGCGGGAGACCCACAGATACGCAGTATTTT. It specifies CASREGGRPTDTQYF.